This T cell receptor beta chain was retrieved from a study of blood T cell repertoires in COVID-19. For the study at large: Sites in the United States, Italy and Spain provided acute and convalescent COVID-19 samples.

Germline V gene data show CDR1 as SGDLS and CDR2 as YYNGEE. This CDR3 has 16 amino acids. V gave up 0 bases and J gave up 4 bases; unmatched junction bases: 7. Produced via immunoSEQ multiplex PCR; TCRdb's table is partial and in-frame only. Among a few hundred thousand clones, about 91% were seen once, and the ten largest hold 10% to 13%. V gene TRBV9 combines with J gene TRBJ2-1; 7 bases line up with TRBD2. The material sequenced was PBMCs or T cells enriched from blood (not recorded which). The sequence came from a man between 18 and 29 years old with acute COVID-19. The CDR3 nucleotides read TGTGCCAGCAGCGTAGACGGGGGGTCGGCATACAATGAGCAGTTCTTC. Translated, it gives CASSVDGGSAYNEQFF.